The 20 T cell receptor beta chains given below trace back to one sample, sequenced in a study of blood T cells in healthy people across ages (dated by TCRdb to the mid-2010s). The library was generated by 5' RACE. A second roughly 6 to 12 cycle PCR used a sample-barcoded 5' primer and a J-beta primer mix. The public reads were run again by TCRdb, first through fastp at Q25 and then through MiXCR, and only productive beta chains were kept. Every CDR3 protein is listed once, alongside the most common genes and DNA of its rows. The sample table shows 1.5 million to 2 million distinct CDR3 sequences, and roughly 43% are seen once. The ten most abundant clones make up roughly 23% of the sample. Source material: blood. The receptors were gathered from a human donor in good health.

This clonotype has just a few counts. The gene calls are TRBV7-7 and TRBJ2-3; 7 nucleotides match TRBD2. Germline trimming cut 2 bases from V and 5 bases from J; bases unmatched to any gene: 7. Per the germline V gene, CDR1 is SSHAT and CDR2 is FNYEAQ (reference sequence). This CDR3 is built from 15 residues. The CDR3 is CASSLSGTGGDTQYF. The CDR3 DNA reads TGTGCCAGCAGCTTATCCGGGACGGGGGGAGATACGCAGTATTTT. The full variable domain, in which reference TRBV7-7 and TRBJ2-3 provide the parts outside the CDR3, is GAGVSQSPRYKVTKRGQDVTLRCDPISSHATLYWYQQALGQGPEFLTYFNYEAQPDKSGLPSDRFSAERPEGSISTLTIQRTEQRDSAMYRCASSLSGTGGDTQYFGPGTRLTVL.

The rearrangement uses TRBV7-9 and TRBJ2-7; 10 positions agree with TRBD2. The CDR3 is 19 residues long. The germline CDR1 and CDR2 sequences are SEHNR and FQNEAQ (reference sequence). Trimming took 1 base from V and 1 from J; bases not matched to a gene: 13. Here the CDR3 reads CASSLESWRAGGRSYEQYF. The DNA of the CDR3 is TGTGCCAGCAGCTTAGAGTCGTGGCGAGCGGGGGGGCGATCCTACGAGCAGTACTTC. Drawing the rest from reference TRBV7-9 and TRBJ2-7, the complete variable domain is DTGVSQNPRHKITKRGQNVTFRCDPISEHNRLYWYRQTLGQGPEFLTYFQNEAQLEKSRLLSDRFSAERPKGSFSTLEIQRTEQGDSAMYLCASSLESWRAGGRSYEQYFGPGTRLTVT.

This clonotype was picked up one time. V and J are TRBV6-2 or TRBV6-3 and TRBJ2-1; 7 bases fit TRBD1. CDR3 length: 15 amino acids. The V segment lost 1 base and the J segment 6 bases; nucleotides outside the gene matches: 6. Germline CDR1 MNHEY, CDR2 SVGEGT. The CDR3 DNA reads TGTGCCAGCAGTTACTACAGGGGTAAGCTCAATGAGCAGTTCTTC. This codes for CASSYYRGKLNEQFF.

The chain recombines TRBV29-1 with TRBJ2-7, with 8 bases fitting TRBD2. Germline V gene sequence: CDR1 SQVTM, CDR2 ANQGSEA. There are 13 residues in the CDR3. The V gene end was trimmed by 3 bases and the J gene end by 2 bases; junction bases not matched to a gene: 3. The CDR3: CSVDRAGAYEQYF. As DNA, the CDR3 is TGCAGCGTTGATCGAGCGGGGGCCTACGAGCAGTACTTC.

This clonotype showed up just a few times. This sequence joins TRBV9 and TRBJ2-1; a possible D gene is TRBD2 (7 bases). Looked up from germline, CDR1 is SGDLS and CDR2 is YYNGEE. Trimming took off 3 bases at V and 6 bases at J, with 10 bases between the two ends. This CDR3 has 13 amino acids. The CDR3 spells CASSGGGPNEQFF. CDR3 DNA: TGTGCCAGCAGCGGGGGGGGCCCCAATGAGCAGTTCTTC. Combining the CDR3 with reference TRBV9 and TRBJ2-1 gives the whole variable domain DSGVTQTPKHLITATGQRVTLRCSPRSGDLSVYWYQQSLDQGLQFLIQYYNGEERAKGNILERFSAQQFPDLHSELNLSSLELGDSALYFCASSGGGPNEQFFGPGTRLTVL.

This chain joins TRBV7-9 and TRBJ2-1; D perhaps matches TRBD2 (5 bases). The CDR3 loop spans 15 amino acids. CDR1 and CDR2 (germline): SEHNR, FQNEAQ (reference sequence). V was trimmed by 5 bases and J by 6 bases, leaving 17 bases between them. This CDR3 reads CASSPRTSLSNEQFF. The CDR3 nucleotides are TGTGCCAGCAGCCCACGGACTTCTCTCTCCAATGAGCAGTTCTTC. Drawing the rest from reference TRBV7-9 and TRBJ2-1, the complete variable domain is DTGVSQNPRHKITKRGQNVTFRCDPISEHNRLYWYRQTLGQGPEFLTYFQNEAQLEKSRLLSDRFSAERPKGSFSTLEIQRTEQGDSAMYLCASSPRTSLSNEQFFGPGTRLTVL.

The chain couples TRBV20-1 to TRBJ2-3; the match to TRBD2 covers 10 bases. CDR3 length: 17 residues. V trimming: 6 bases; J trimming: 1 base; junction bases outside the gene matches: 13. The germline gives CDR1 DFQATT, CDR2 SNEGSKA (reference sequence). CDR3 sequence reads: CSAHPPSGGVGTDTQYF. In DNA form, the CDR3 reads TGCAGTGCGCACCCCCCCAGCGGGGGGGTGGGCACAGATACGCAGTATTTT.

This sequence joins TRBV5-1 and TRBJ2-7; TRBD1 might be the D (7 bases). V dropped 3 bases and J dropped 1 base, with 14 bases sitting between them. CDR3 size: 15 residues. Per the germline V gene, CDR1 is SGHRS and CDR2 is YFSETQ. The CDR3 region has the DNA TGCGCCAGCAGCTCCGGGACAGCGGGTTCCTACGAGCAGTACTTC. Encoded protein: CASSSGTAGSYEQYF.

The chain recombines TRBV9 with TRBJ1-4; D call uncertain. V was shortened by 0 bases and J by 7 bases, with 13 bases between the two germline ends. Germline CDR1 SGDLS, CDR2 YYNGEE. The CDR3 runs 15 residues. In DNA form, the CDR3 reads TGTGCCAGCAGCGTAGACCAAGGGTACACTGAAAAACTGTTTTTT. Protein: CASSVDQGYTEKLFF.

J is TRBJ1-2 and V is TRBV20-1, with D tentatively TRBD1 (6 bases). This CDR3 contains 13 residues. Trimming shortened V by 5 bases and J by 3 bases, and 13 bases separated the two germline ends. Germline V gene lookup returns CDR1 DFQATT and CDR2 SNEGSKA (reference sequence). The CDR3 sequence: CSAQQGPDYGYTF. CDR3 nucleotides: TGCAGTGCTCAACAGGGTCCGGACTATGGCTACACCTTC.

The chain uses TRBV2 and TRBJ2-5, with 14 bases that match TRBD2. Losses at the gene ends were 6 bases for V and 0 bases for J; bases not matched to a gene: 0. CDR3 size: 15 residues. The V gene's germline CDR1 is SNHLY and CDR2 FYNNEI. CDR3 sequence (DNA): TGTGCCAGCAGGACTAGCGGGGGGGACCAAGAGACCCAGTACTTC. It translates to CASRTSGGDQETQYF.

This clonotype has a handful of counts. V gene TRBV5-5 combines with J gene TRBJ2-7; a weak D match, TRBD2 (7 bases). Deletions cut 4 bases from V and 2 bases from J, with 16 bases between. In germline, CDR1 is SGHKS, CDR2 YYEKEE (reference sequence). The CDR3 has 15 amino acids. CDR3 in DNA: TGTGCCAGCAGCGACGCGGGGGCCCTTCCCTACGAGCAGTACTTC. It yields the protein CASSDAGALPYEQYF.

This clonotype was picked up a small number of times. The V call is TRBV2, the J call TRBJ2-1; the D gene is possibly TRBD1 (5 bases). Trimming left V 2 bases short and J 9 bases short, with 11 bases between. This CDR3 is 13 amino acids long. Germline assignment: CDR1 SNHLY and CDR2 FYNNEI. In DNA, the CDR3 is TGTGCCAGCAGTGAAACAGGTATAGGTGAGCAGTTCTTC. It codes for CASSETGIGEQFF. Full variable domain (rest looked up from reference TRBV2 and TRBJ2-1): EPEVTQTPSHQVTQMGQEVILRCVPISNHLYFYWYRQILGQKVEFLVSFYNNEISEKSEIFDDQFSVERPDGSNFTLKIRSTKLEDSAMYFCASSETGIGEQFFGPGTRLTVL.

This clonotype was seen only once. The gene calls are TRBV7-9 and TRBJ1-2, with TRBD1 as a possible D gene (5 bases). V was trimmed by 7 bases and J by 6 bases, leaving 15 bases between them. CDR1 and CDR2 from the germline V gene are SEHNR and FQNEAQ (reference sequence). The CDR3 is 13 amino acids. CDR3: CASIPRWGDGYTF. The CDR3 region has the DNA TGTGCCAGCATCCCTCGGTGGGGGGATGGCTACACCTTC.

This clonotype was seen only a few times. This sequence joins TRBV9 and TRBJ2-5, with a tentative D call TRBD1 (6 bases). Matching the DNA end better, TRBJ2-7 makes the J call doubtful. This CDR3 is built from 16 residues. Germline-derived CDR1 and CDR2 are SGDLS and YYNGEE. CDR3 residues: CASSVALLSGAHEQYF. In DNA form, the CDR3 reads TGTGCCAGCAGCGTAGCCCTACTGTCAGGGGCCCACGAGCAGTACTTC.

The chain employs TRBV6-5 and TRBJ1-1, with a tentative D call TRBD1 (5 bases). Trimming took 2 bases from V and 0 from J, leaving 7 bases between them. Germline V gene data show CDR1 as MNHEY and CDR2 as SVGAGI. The CDR3 runs to 14 residues. CDR3 DNA: TGTGCCAGCAGTTACGAGGGGATGAACACTGAAGCTTTCTTT. It codes for CASSYEGMNTEAFF.

V gene TRBV6-5 combines with J gene TRBJ1-1, with D perhaps TRBD1 (5 bases). Deletions cut 6 bases from V and 3 bases from J, with 14 bases between. This CDR3 comprises 14 residues. Germline CDR1 and CDR2: MNHEY and SVGAGI. The CDR3 DNA reads as TGTGCCAGCAGACCAACGGGGGGGTACACTGAAGCTTTCTTT. Protein sequence: CASRPTGGYTEAFF.

This clonotype was detected only a few times. The chain has TRBV7-2 and TRBJ2-1; no reliable D call. The V and J ends lost 2 bases and 4 bases respectively, with 12 bases between them. Germline-derived CDR1 and CDR2 are SGHTA and FQGNSA. The CDR3 length is 15 residues. In DNA form, the CDR3 reads TGTGCCAGCAGCTTATTAGGTCCCGGATACAATGAGCAGTTCTTC. Translation gives CASSLLGPGYNEQFF.

This clonotype was observed a handful of times. An end of the junction does not agree with germline; a read error may underlie this. The chain uses TRBV7-2 and TRBJ2-7; 7 bases match TRBD1. Germline V gives CDR1 SGHTA, CDR2 FQGNSA. The CDR3 runs 13 residues. This CDR3 is CVSSLDRASEQYF. CDR3 nucleotides: TGTGTCAGCAGCTTAGACAGGGCGTCCGAGCAGTACTTC.

In DNA form, the CDR3 reads TGCGCCAGCAGCCTCAGGGGGCTGGGCTACACCTTC. Its translation is CASSLRGLGYTF. This sequence joins TRBV4-3 and TRBJ1-2; 8 nucleotides line up with TRBD1. J gave up 8 bases and V 4 bases, and 3 bases lay outside the gene matches. CDR3 length equals 12 residues. The germline V gene encodes CDR1 LGHNA and CDR2 YSLEER.